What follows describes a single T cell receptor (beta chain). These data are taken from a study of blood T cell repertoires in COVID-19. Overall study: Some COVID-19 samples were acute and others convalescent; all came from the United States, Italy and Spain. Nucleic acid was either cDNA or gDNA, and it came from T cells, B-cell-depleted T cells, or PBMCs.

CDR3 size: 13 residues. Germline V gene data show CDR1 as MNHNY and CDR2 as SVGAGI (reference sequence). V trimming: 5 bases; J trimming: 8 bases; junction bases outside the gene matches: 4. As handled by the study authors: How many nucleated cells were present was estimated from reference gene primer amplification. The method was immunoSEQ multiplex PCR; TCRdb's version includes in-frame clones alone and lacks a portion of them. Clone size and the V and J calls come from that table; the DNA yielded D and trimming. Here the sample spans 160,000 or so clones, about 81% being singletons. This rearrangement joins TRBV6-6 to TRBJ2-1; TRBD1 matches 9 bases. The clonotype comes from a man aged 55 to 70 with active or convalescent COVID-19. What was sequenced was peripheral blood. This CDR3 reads CASSRQGGDEQFF. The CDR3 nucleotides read TGTGCCAGCAGTCGACAGGGGGGCGATGAGCAGTTCTTC.